The entry below describes one T cell receptor (beta chain). Trimming removed 9 bases at V and 1 base at J, with 7 bases between. Germline assignment: CDR1 SNHLY and CDR2 FYNNEI. The CDR3 covers 13 residues. The data were taken from a study of T cell responses to AZD1222 COVID-19 vaccine. The repertoire was sequenced with immunoSEQ multiplex PCR; TCRdb's copy has only in-frame clones and lacks some. The sample contains 84,000 or so clones, more than 70% of which appear only once. Sequenced here: peripheral blood, sampled on day 0 of AZD1222 vaccination. The V call is TRBV2, the J call TRBJ2-6; unclear D gene. This TCR came from an adult in good health. CDR3 loop: CARSRSGANVLTF. CDR3 DNA: TGTGCCAGGAGCAGGTCTGGGGCCAACGTCCTGACTTTC.